These T cell receptor beta chains were read from a single sample in a study of CD8 T cells in Susac syndrome. TCRdb passed the immunoSEQ multiplex PCR reads through MiXCR, listing each CDR3 protein once. The sample includes roughly 120,000 distinct CDR3 sequences, just under 95% of them seen just once. The sequencing sample was made of CD4+ T cells from PBMCs. These receptors were taken from a human donor in good health. The CDR3 runs from the conserved cysteine through the conserved F or W. A D gene is named only where the DNA matches it firmly. Size is omitted from some rows. Given values are once, few, many or a class for expanded clones.

V gene	J gene	D gene	clone size	CDR3 DNA	CDR3 protein
TRBV14	TRBJ1-1	TRBD1	once	TGTGCCAGCAGCCCGGGACAGGCGCTCCAAGCTTTCTTT	CASSPGQALQAFF
TRBV5-4	TRBJ1-2	TRBD1	.	TGTGCCAGCAGCCAAGGACAGGGGACCAACTATGGCTACACCTTC	CASSQGQGTNYGYTF
TRBV10-3	TRBJ1-5	.	.	TGTGCCATCAGTGAGTCTTGGGGACGCAATCAGCCCCAGCATTTT	CAISESWGRNQPQHF
TRBV20-1	TRBJ2-7	TRBD2	.	TGCAGTGCCAAGGGACTAGCGGACTACGAGCAGTACTTC	CSAKGLADYEQYF
TRBV7-9	TRBJ2-1	.	once	TGTGCCAGCAGCCTAAAGCGTATCTCCTACAATGAGCAGTTCTTC	CASSLKRISYNEQFF
TRBV10-3	TRBJ2-1	TRBD2	.	TGTGCCATCAGTGAAATAACAGGGGTTCGGCGGGAGGGCCGGAGGCAGTTCTTC	CAISEITGVRREGRRQFF
TRBV6-4	TRBJ2-1	TRBD2	.	TGTGCCAGCTCCTTAGCGGGAGTTGGCTACAATGAGCAGTTCTTC	CASSLAGVGYNEQFF
TRBV5-1	TRBJ2-3	.	.	TGCGCCAGCAGCCCTGGCGAAACAGATACGCAGTATTTT	CASSPGETDTQYF
TRBV20-1	TRBJ1-1	.	once	TGCAGTGCTAGACGGACGGGTCGGTGGGCTACTGAAGCTTTCTTT	CSARRTGRWATEAFF
TRBV18	TRBJ1-3	TRBD1	.	TGTGCCAGCTCACCGGACAGGGACGGAAACACCATATATTTT	CASSPDRDGNTIYF
TRBV15	TRBJ2-3	.	.	TGTGCCACCAGCAGCCCGCGTCAGGGAGATACGCAGTATTTT	CATSSPRQGDTQYF
TRBV7-9	TRBJ2-1	TRBD2	.	TGTGCCAGCAGCCCCACAGGGATTAGCGGGAGGGCCGACAATGAGCAGTTCTTC	CASSPTGISGRADNEQFF
TRBV7-9	TRBJ2-7	TRBD2	.	TGTGCCAGCAGCTTAGGCTGGGGGGGAGAAGGCTACGAGCAGTACTTC	CASSLGWGGEGYEQYF
TRBV20-1	TRBJ1-2	.	.	TGCAGTGCTAGGGGCCAGGCGTATGGCTACACCTTC	CSARGQAYGYTF
TRBV7-2	TRBJ2-1	.	once	TGTGCCAGCAGCTTAACTCAGGGGTCCTACAATGAGCAGTTCTTC	CASSLTQGSYNEQFF
TRBV5-1	TRBJ2-1	TRBD2	.	TGCGCCAGCAGCTTCCCCGGGACTAGTACCGATGAGCAGTTCTTC	CASSFPGTSTDEQFF
TRBV4-3	TRBJ2-5	TRBD2	.	TGCGCCAGCAGCCAAGGGACTAGCGGGAGAGAGACCCAGTACTTC	CASSQGTSGRETQYF
TRBV7-9	TRBJ2-7	.	.	TGTGCCAGCAGCTTGGCGGAAGGAGTCCCCTACGAGCAGTACTTC	CASSLAEGVPYEQYF
TRBV11-2	TRBJ2-1	TRBD2	.	TGTGCCAGCAGGACCCTCGGGGGGGAGAATGAGCAGTTCTTC	CASRTLGGENEQFF
TRBV16	TRBJ1-5	TRBD1	few	TGTGCCAGCAGCCAGGGACAGGGCAGACAGCCCCAGCATTTT	CASSQGQGRQPQHF
TRBV5-1	TRBJ1-1	.	once	TGCGCCAGCCGGACCGAGAACACTGAAGCTTTCTTT	CASRTENTEAFF
TRBV29-1	TRBJ2-2	.	few	TGCAGCGTTCGGCTGAACACCGGGGAGCTGTTTTTT	CSVRLNTGELFF
TRBV20-1	TRBJ2-2	.	once	TGCAGTGCTAGAGATCTGGACAGGAACACCGGGGAGCTGTTTTTT	CSARDLDRNTGELFF
TRBV18	TRBJ2-7	TRBD2	.	TGTGCCAGCTCACCAACTAGCGGGGCCCTATCGGGCGAGCAGTACTTC	CASSPTSGALSGEQYF
TRBV6-6	TRBJ1-1	TRBD1	.	TGTGCCAGCAGAAACCGACAGGGGGTAGACACTGAAGCTTTCTTT	CASRNRQGVDTEAFF
TRBV7-2	TRBJ2-2	.	.	TGTGCCAGCAGCTCCCCCAGGGGACCCCACGGGGAGCTGTTTTTT	CASSSPRGPHGELFF
TRBV7-2	TRBJ2-5	TRBD2	.	TGTGCCAGCAGCTTAGCTCCCGGGACTAGCGGGAGCGGAGAGACCCAGTACTTC	CASSLAPGTSGSGETQYF
TRBV4-3	TRBJ2-5	.	.	TGCGCCAGCAGCCATGGTGGACGGATCGACGGAGAGACCCAGTACTTC	CASSHGGRIDGETQYF
TRBV11-2	TRBJ2-7	TRBD2	.	TGTGCCAGCAGGCTAGCGGGAACTTCTTACGAGCAGTACTTC	CASRLAGTSYEQYF
TRBV29-1	TRBJ1-1	TRBD1	.	TGCAGCGTGAGAGCACAGGGGATGAACACTGAAGCTTTCTTT	CSVRAQGMNTEAFF
TRBV4-3	TRBJ1-1	.	.	TGCGCCAGCAGCCAGACCCTCGCGGGCTACACTGAAGCTTTCTTT	CASSQTLAGYTEAFF
TRBV6-2/TRBV6-3	TRBJ2-2	.	.	TGTGCCAGCATCCCCTCACCCCAGTTTACCTACACCGGGGAGCTGTTTTTT	CASIPSPQFTYTGELFF
TRBV5-6	TRBJ2-6	TRBD1	.	TGTGCCAGCAGCATAGGACAGGTCCAAACCTCTGGGGCCAACGTCCTGACTTTC	CASSIGQVQTSGANVLTF
TRBV2	TRBJ2-5	.	.	TGTGCCAGCAATCTAGAGTCGCAAGAGACCCAGTACTTC	CASNLESQETQYF
TRBV12-3/TRBV12-4	TRBJ2-1	.	.	TGTGCCAGCACTCGGAGTGCAGGCGGCTATGAGCAGTTCTTC	CASTRSAGGYEQFF
TRBV4-2	TRBJ2-1	.	once	TGTGCCAGCAGCCAAACAGGCCAGCAGTTCTTC	CASSQTGQQFF
TRBV9	TRBJ2-5	TRBD2	once	TGTGCCAGCAGCCCCCGGGGGGGGGACTTTGAGACCCAGTACTTC	CASSPRGGDFETQYF
TRBV7-2	TRBJ1-2	.	.	TGTGCCAGCAGCTGGGGGGGCGCTAACTATGGCTACACCTTC	CASSWGGANYGYTF
TRBV7-9	TRBJ2-3	.	.	TGTGCCAGCAGCTTCCGGGACTGGTCTAACACAGATACGCAGTATTTT	CASSFRDWSNTDTQYF
TRBV7-9	TRBJ2-4	TRBD2	.	TGTGCCAGCAGCTTTAGCGGGAGAGGGAGTACCAAAAACATTCAGTACTTC	CASSFSGRGSTKNIQYF
TRBV29-1	TRBJ1-2	.	.	TGCAGCGTTGTAGGACAGTCTAACTATGGCTACACCTTC	CSVVGQSNYGYTF
TRBV19	TRBJ1-1	.	.	TGTGCCAGTACCCACAGGGCCCTGAACACTGAAGCTTTCTTT	CASTHRALNTEAFF
TRBV7-2	TRBJ1-1	.	.	TGTGCCAGCAGCTTAGCGCCAGGGATGAACACTGAAGCTTTCTTT	CASSLAPGMNTEAFF
TRBV27	TRBJ1-2	.	.	TGTGCCAGCAGTTCTAACAGGGTGCCCTATGGCTACACCTTC	CASSSNRVPYGYTF
TRBV5-4	TRBJ2-2	.	.	TGTGCCAGCAGCCAACAGGGACCATTGAACACCGGGGAGCTGTTTTTT	CASSQQGPLNTGELFF
TRBV10-3	TRBJ2-1	.	.	TGTGCCATGGCCAAGAGGGACAATGAGCAGTTCTTC	CAMAKRDNEQFF
TRBV3-1	TRBJ1-2	.	.	TGTGCCAGCAGCCAAGAGGACAGCTATGGCTACACCTTC	CASSQEDSYGYTF
TRBV7-2	TRBJ1-2	.	.	TGTGCCAGCAGCTTAGGAGGGGTTAACTATGGCTACACCTTC	CASSLGGVNYGYTF
TRBV19	TRBJ2-2	.	.	TGTGCCAGTAGTATTGCCGGGGTTTTTGGGGGCGGGGAGCTGTTTTTT	CASSIAGVFGGGELFF
TRBV20-1	TRBJ2-5	.	.	TGCAGTGCTAGAGACGGAGAGCGGCAAGAGACCCAGTACTTC	CSARDGERQETQYF
TRBV7-2	TRBJ2-7	.	.	TGTGCCAGCAGCTTCTCCAGCGGCAAAACCTCCTACGAGCAGTACTTC	CASSFSSGKTSYEQYF
TRBV2	TRBJ2-4	TRBD2	.	TGTGCCAGCGGCTGGGCGGGAGGGGGCATTCAGTACTTC	CASGWAGGGIQYF
TRBV3-1	TRBJ2-7	TRBD2	.	TGTGCCAGCAGCCCCCGTTATACCGGGACTAGCGGGAGAAACGAGCAGTACTTC	CASSPRYTGTSGRNEQYF
TRBV29-1	TRBJ1-2	.	.	TGCAGCGTTGAAGGGGGCCAGTACTATGGCTACACCTTC	CSVEGGQYYGYTF
TRBV30	TRBJ2-7	.	few	TGTGCCTGGAACGCCGCGGGGAGGAACCTGATTGAGCAGTACTTC	CAWNAAGRNLIEQYF